This is a list of T cell receptor beta chains from one sample in a study of blood T cells in healthy people across ages. TCRdb ran MiXCR on the 5' RACE reads and lists one entry per CDR3 protein. The data show 850,000 or so distinct CDR3 sequences, 29% seen once. Sequences were obtained from blood. Source of these receptors: a woman aged 80 or over in good health. Both conserved end residues are part of each CDR3. The order of the fields is V gene, D gene, clone size, J gene, CDR3 DNA, CDR3 protein. The D gene is left open where the match is weak. Not every row has a clone size; where given, it reads once, few, many or a size class.

TRBV7-9	-	many	TRBJ2-1	TGTGCCAGCAGCTTAGATGGGAATGAGCAGTTCTTC	CASSLDGNEQFF
TRBV7-9	TRBD1	many	TRBJ2-5	TGTGCCAGCCATAATGACAGGGTGGAGACCCAGTACTTC	CASHNDRVETQYF
TRBV20-1	TRBD1	few	TRBJ1-5	TGCAGTGCTGGGACAGGAGGCAATCAGCCCCAGCATTTT	CSAGTGGNQPQHF
TRBV5-1	TRBD1	few	TRBJ2-2	TGCGCCAGCAGGTCCGGGACAGGTACCAACACCGGGGAGCTGTTTTTT	CASRSGTGTNTGELFF
TRBV18	-	many	TRBJ2-7	TGTGCCAGCAGCGTGGGTTTGTACGAGCAGTACTTC	CASSVGLYEQYF
TRBV7-9	-	many	TRBJ2-5	TGTGCCAGCAGGAACTTGGTTCAAGAGACCCAGTACTTC	CASRNLVQETQYF
TRBV7-2	TRBD2	many	TRBJ2-3	TGTGCCAGCAGCTGGGGAGGGACTACATCAACGCAGTATTTT	CASSWGGTTSTQYF
TRBV15	TRBD2	many	TRBJ2-1	TGTGCCACCAGCAGAGATGCGGGGGGGCGATACAATGAGCAGTTCTTC	CATSRDAGGRYNEQFF
TRBV10-3	TRBD1	-	TRBJ2-1	TGTGCCATCGGTGAGCCGGGGACAGGGGGCTCCTACAGTGAGCAGTTCTTC	CAIGEPGTGGSYSEQFF
TRBV11-3	-	many	TRBJ2-1	TGTGCCAGCAGCGGTGGCAGGTCCTACAATGAGCAGTTCTTC	CASSGGRSYNEQFF
TRBV5-1	TRBD1	-	TRBJ2-2	TGCGCCAGCAGCTCTATGACAGGGGGCTCCGGGGAGCTGTTTTTT	CASSSMTGGSGELFF
TRBV6-1	-	many	TRBJ2-5	TGTGCCAGCCGAACGGGGGGCCGGTGGGAGACCCAGTACTTC	CASRTGGRWETQYF
TRBV2	-	-	TRBJ2-7	TGTGCCAGCAGTGAGTATCAGGTCTCCCACGAGCAGTACTTC	CASSEYQVSHEQYF
TRBV5-1	-	many	TRBJ1-1	TGCGCCAGCAGCTTGGTGGCAGGGAGCGTGAACACTGAAGCTTTCTTT	CASSLVAGSVNTEAFF